The source of this TCR beta chain is a study of shared clonotypes between healthy human individuals. The V segment lost 10 bases and the J segment 5 bases; nucleotides outside the gene matches: 7. CDR1 is LNHDA and CDR2 is SQIVND in the germline V gene (reference sequence). The CDR3 is 14 residues long. The CD4+ fraction was divided into a CD45RA+ naive subset and a CD45RA-negative memory subset. Data came from immunoSEQ multiplex PCR; TCRdb stores just in-frame clones and leaves some out. The table has over 700,000 clones, around 77% seen once. This sequence joins TRBV19 and TRBJ2-1, with 11 nucleotides matching TRBD2. This receptor was identified in a woman under 40 in good health. Specimen: memory CD4+ T cells sorted from blood. Described subset: CD45RA-negative fraction. CDR3 sequence reads: CATARGLADNEQFF. Here the CDR3 DNA reads TGTGCCACCGCACGGGGACTAGCGGACAATGAGCAGTTCTTC.